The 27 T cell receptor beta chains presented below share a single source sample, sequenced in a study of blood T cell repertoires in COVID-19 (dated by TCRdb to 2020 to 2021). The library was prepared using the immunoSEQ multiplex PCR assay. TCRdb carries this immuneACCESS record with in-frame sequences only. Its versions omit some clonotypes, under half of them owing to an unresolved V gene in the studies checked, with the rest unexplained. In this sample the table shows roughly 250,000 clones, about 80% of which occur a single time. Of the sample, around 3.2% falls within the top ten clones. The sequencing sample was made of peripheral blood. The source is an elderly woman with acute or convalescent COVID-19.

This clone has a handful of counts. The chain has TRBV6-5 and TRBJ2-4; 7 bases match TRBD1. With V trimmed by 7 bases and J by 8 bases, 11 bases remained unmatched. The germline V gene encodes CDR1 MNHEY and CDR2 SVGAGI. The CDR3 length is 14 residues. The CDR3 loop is CASTEGAPGDIQYF. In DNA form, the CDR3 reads TGTGCCAGCACCGAGGGGGCCCCTGGGGACATTCAGTACTTC.

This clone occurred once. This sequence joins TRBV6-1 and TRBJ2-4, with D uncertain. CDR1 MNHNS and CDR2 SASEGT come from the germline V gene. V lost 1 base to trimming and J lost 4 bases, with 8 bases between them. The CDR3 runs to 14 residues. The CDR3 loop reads CASSEGGMKNIQYF. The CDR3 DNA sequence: TGTGCCAGCAGTGAAGGCGGAATGAAAAACATTCAGTACTTC.

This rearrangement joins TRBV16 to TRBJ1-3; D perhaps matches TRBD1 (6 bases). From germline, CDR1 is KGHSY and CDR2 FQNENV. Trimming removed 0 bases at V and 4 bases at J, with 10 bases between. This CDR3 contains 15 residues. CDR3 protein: CASSQSTGFGNTIYF. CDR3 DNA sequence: TGTGCCAGCAGCCAATCTACAGGGTTCGGAAACACCATATATTTT.

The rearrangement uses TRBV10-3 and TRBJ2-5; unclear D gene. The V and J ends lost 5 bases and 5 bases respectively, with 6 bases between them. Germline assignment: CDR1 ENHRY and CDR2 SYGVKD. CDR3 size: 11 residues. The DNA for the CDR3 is TGTGCCATCAGTTATGGCGAGACCCAGTACTTC. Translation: CAISYGETQYF.

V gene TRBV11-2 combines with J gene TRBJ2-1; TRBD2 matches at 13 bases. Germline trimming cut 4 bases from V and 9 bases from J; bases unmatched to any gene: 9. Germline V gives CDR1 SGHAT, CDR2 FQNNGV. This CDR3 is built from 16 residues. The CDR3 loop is CASSSRLAGGPAEQFF. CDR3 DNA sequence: TGTGCCAGCAGCTCCAGACTAGCGGGGGGCCCTGCTGAGCAGTTCTTC.

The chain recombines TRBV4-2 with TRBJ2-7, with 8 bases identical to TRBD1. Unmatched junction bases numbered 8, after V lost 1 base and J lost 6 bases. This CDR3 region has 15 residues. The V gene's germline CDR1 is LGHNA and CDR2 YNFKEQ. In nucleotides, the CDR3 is TGTGCCAGCAGCCAAGTCGGGCAGGGGGCTAGCGAGCAGTACTTC. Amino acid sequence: CASSQVGQGASEQYF.

DNA of the CDR3: TGTGCCAGCAGCCAGGGGGCTAGGTACGAGCAGTACTTC. Its translation is CASSQGARYEQYF. V usage is TRBV7-2 and J usage is TRBJ2-7, with 8 bases aligning to TRBD1. CDR1 SGHTA and CDR2 FQGNSA come from the germline V gene. V was pared by 5 bases and J by 4 bases, with 4 bases of the junction left unmatched. CDR3 length: 13 amino acids.

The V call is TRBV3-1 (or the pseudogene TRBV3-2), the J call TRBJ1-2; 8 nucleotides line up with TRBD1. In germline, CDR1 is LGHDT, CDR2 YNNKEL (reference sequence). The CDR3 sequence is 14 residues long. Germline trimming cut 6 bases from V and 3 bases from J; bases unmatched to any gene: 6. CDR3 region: CASRNRGGDYGYTF. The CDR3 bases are TGTGCCAGCAGAAACAGGGGGGGGGACTATGGCTACACCTTC.

This chain's CDR3 is CASSLVEENRDPNTEAFF. In DNA form, the CDR3 reads TGTGCCAGCAGCTTAGTGGAGGAAAACAGGGATCCAAACACTGAAGCTTTCTTT. The rearrangement links TRBV7-2 to TRBJ1-1; D is perhaps TRBD1 (6 bases). V was trimmed by 1 base and J by 2 bases, leaving 20 bases between them. The CDR3 runs 18 residues. Germline CDR1 and CDR2: SGHTA and FQGNSA.

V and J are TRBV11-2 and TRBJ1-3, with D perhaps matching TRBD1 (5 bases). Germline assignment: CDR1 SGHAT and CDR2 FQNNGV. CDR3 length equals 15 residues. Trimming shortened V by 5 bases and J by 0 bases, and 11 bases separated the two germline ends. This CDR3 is CASSPTATSGNTIYF. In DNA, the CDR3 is TGTGCCAGCAGCCCGACAGCGACCTCTGGAAACACCATATATTTT. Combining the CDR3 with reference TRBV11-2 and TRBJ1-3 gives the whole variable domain EAGVAQSPRYKIIEKRQSVAFWCNPISGHATLYWYQQILGQGPKLLIQFQNNGVVDDSQLPKDRFSAERLKGVDSTLKIQPAKLEDSAVYLCASSPTATSGNTIYFGEGSWLTVV.

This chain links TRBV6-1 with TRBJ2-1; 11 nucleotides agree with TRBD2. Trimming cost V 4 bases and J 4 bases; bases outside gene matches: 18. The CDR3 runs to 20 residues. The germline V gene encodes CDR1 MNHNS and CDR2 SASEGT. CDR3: CASSVLPGTGTSGAYNEQFF. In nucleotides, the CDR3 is TGTGCCAGCAGTGTTCTACCCGGGACAGGGACTAGCGGAGCTTACAATGAGCAGTTCTTC.

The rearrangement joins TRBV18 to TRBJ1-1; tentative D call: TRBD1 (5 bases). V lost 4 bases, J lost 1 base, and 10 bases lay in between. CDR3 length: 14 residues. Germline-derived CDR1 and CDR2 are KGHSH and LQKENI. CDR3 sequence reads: CASSQGPGNTEAFF. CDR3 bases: TGTGCCAGCTCACAGGGGCCGGGGAACACTGAAGCTTTCTTT.

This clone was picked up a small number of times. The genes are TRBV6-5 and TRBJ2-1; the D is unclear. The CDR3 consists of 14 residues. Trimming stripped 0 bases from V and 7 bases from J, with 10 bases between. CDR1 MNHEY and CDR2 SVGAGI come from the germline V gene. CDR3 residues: CASSYSLQRNEQFF. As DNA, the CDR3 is TGTGCCAGCAGTTACTCGTTGCAGAGGAATGAGCAGTTCTTC.

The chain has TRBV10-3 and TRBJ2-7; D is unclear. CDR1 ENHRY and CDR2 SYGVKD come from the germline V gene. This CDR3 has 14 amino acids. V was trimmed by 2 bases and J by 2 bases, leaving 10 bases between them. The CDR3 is CAISEPNEAYEQYF. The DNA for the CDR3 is TGTGCCATCAGTGAGCCTAATGAGGCCTACGAGCAGTACTTC.

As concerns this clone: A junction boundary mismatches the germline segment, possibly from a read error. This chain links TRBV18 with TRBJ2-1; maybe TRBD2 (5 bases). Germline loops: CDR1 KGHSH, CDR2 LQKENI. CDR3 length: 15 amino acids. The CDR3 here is CASSPYGNSYNELFF. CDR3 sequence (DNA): TGTGCCAGCTCACCATACGGGAACTCCTACAATGAGCTGTTCTTC.

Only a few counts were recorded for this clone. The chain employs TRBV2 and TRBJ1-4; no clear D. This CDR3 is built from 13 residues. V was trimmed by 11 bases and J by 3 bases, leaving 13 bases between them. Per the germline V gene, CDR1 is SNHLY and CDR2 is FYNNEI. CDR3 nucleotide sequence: TGTGCCGGCTCTACAGTGCCTAATGAAAAACTGTTTTTT. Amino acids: CAGSTVPNEKLFF.

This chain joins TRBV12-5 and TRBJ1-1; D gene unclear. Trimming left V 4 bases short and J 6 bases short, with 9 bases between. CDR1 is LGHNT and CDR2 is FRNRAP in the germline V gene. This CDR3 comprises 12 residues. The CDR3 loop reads CASGSRGAEAFF. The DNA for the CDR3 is TGTGCTAGTGGTTCTCGAGGTGCTGAAGCTTTCTTT.

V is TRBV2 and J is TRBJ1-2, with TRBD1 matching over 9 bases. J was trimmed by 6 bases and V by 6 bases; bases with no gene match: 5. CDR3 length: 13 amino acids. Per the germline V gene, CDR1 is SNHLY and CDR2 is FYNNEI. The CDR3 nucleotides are TGTGCCAGCAGACCGGACAGGGGAAATGGCTACACCTTC. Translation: CASRPDRGNGYTF.

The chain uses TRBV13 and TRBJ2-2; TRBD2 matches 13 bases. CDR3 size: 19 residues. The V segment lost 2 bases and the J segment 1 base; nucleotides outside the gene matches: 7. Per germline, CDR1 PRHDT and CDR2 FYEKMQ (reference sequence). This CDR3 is CASSLLGLAGVGNTGELFF. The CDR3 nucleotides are TGTGCCAGCAGCTTACTCGGACTAGCGGGAGTCGGGAACACCGGGGAGCTGTTTTTT.

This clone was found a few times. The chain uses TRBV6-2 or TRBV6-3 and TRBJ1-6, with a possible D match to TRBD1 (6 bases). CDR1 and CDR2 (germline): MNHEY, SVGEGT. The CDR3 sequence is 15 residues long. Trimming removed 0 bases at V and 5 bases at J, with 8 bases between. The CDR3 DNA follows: TGTGCCAGCAGTTACTCGAGGGGGAATAATTCACCCCTCCACTTT. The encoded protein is CASSYSRGNNSPLHF.

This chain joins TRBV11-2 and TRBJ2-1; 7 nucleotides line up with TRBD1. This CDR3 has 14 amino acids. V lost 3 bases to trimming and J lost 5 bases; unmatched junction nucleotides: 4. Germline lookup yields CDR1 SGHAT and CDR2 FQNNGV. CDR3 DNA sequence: TGTGCCAGCAGCTTTAGGACAGGCGACAATGAGCAGTTCTTC. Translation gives CASSFRTGDNEQFF.

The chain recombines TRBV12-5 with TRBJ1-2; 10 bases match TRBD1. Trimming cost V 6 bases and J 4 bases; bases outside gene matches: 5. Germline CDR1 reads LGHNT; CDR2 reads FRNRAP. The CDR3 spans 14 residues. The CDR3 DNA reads TGTGCTAGTGGGATGGACAGGGGGGCCTATGGCTACACCTTC. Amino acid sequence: CASGMDRGAYGYTF.

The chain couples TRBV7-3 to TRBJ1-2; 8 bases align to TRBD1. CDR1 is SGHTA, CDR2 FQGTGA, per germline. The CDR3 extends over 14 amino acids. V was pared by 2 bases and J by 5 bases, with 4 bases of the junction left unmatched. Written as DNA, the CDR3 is TGTGCCAGCAGCTTAGGGCAGGGGGCTTATGGCTACACCTTC. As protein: CASSLGQGAYGYTF.

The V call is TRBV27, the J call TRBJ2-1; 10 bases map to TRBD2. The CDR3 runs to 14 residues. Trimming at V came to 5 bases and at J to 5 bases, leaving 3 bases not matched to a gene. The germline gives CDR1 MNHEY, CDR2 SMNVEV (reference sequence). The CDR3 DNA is TGTGCCAGCAGTCGTAGCGGGAGGAACAATGAGCAGTTCTTC. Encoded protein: CASSRSGRNNEQFF.

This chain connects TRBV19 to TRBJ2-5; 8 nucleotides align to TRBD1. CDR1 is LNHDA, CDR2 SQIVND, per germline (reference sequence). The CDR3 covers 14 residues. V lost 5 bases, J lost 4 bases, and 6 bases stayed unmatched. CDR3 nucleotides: TGTGCCAGTAGTCAGGGGGCACTCGGAGAGACCCAGTACTTC. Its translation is CASSQGALGETQYF.

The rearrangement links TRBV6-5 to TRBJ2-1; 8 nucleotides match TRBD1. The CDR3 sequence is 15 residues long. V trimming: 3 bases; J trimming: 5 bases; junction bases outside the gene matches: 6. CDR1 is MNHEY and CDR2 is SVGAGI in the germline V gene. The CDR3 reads CASSYSGTGNNEQFF. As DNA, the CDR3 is TGTGCCAGCAGTTATTCCGGGACAGGTAACAATGAGCAGTTCTTC.

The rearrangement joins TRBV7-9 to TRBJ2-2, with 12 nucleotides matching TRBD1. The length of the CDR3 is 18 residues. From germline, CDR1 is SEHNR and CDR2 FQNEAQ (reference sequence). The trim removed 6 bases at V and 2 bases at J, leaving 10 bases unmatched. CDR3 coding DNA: TGTGCCAGCAGGGGACAGGGGGCGCGTGGGAGAAACACCGGGGAGCTGTTTTTT. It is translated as CASRGQGARGRNTGELFF.